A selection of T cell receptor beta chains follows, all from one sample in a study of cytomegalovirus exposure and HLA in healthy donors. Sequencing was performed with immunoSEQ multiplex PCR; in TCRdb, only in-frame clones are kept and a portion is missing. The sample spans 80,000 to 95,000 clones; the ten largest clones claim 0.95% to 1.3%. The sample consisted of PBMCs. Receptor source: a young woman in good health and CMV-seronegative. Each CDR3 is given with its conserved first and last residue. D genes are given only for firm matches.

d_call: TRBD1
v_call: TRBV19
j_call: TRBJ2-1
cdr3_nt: TGTGCCAGTAGTATAGGACAGGGACAGCTCAATGAGCAGTTCTTC
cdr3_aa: CASSIGQGQLNEQFF

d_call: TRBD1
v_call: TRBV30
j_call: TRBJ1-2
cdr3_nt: TGTGCCTGGAGTCTATTCACAGGGGGGGCGAGTGGCTACACCTTC
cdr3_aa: CAWSLFTGGASGYTF

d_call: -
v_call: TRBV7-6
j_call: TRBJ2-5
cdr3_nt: TGTGCCAGCAGCGTACGGATCAGGGAGACCCAGTACTTC
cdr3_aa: CASSVRIRETQYF

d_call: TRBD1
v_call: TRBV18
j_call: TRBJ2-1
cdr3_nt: TGTGCCAGCTTCACAGGGGACTCCTACAATGAGCAGTTCTTC
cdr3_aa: CASFTGDSYNEQFF

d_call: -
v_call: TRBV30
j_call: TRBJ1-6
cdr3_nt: TGTGCCTGGAGTGGGGGGGATGCTGGATCACCCCTCCACTTT
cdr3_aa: CAWSGGDAGSPLHF

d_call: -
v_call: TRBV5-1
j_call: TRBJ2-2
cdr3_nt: TGCGCCAGCAGCCCTCCTGAGGGTCGGATCACCGGGGAGCTGTTTTTT
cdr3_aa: CASSPPEGRITGELFF

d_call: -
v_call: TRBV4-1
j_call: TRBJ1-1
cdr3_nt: TGCGCCAGCAGCCAACCTGGACGGAGGGCTGAAGCTTTCTTT
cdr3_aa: CASSQPGRRAEAFF

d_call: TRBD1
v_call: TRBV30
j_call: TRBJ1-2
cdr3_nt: TGTGCCTGGAGTGTGGGACAGGGGTCACACTATGGCTACACCTTC
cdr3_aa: CAWSVGQGSHYGYTF

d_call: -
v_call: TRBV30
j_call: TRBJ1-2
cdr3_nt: TGTGCCTGGAGTAGAGGAGGTGGCTACACCTTC
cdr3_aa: CAWSRGGGYTF

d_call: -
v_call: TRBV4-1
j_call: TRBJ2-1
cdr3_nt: TGCGCCAGCAGCCACACAGGGCCCCGTGCGGATGAGCAGTTCTTC
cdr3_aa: CASSHTGPRADEQFF

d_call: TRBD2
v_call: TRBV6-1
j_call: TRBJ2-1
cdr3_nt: TGTGCCAGCAGTGGTTTGGCGGGGGGGCCGAATGAGCAGTTCTTC
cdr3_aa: CASSGLAGGPNEQFF

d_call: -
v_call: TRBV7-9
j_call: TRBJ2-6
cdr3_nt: TGTGCCAGCAGCGTGCTAGGCCCTCTTACTGGGGCCAACGTCCTGACTTTC
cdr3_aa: CASSVLGPLTGANVLTF

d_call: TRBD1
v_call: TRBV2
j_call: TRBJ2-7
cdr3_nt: TGTGCCAGCAACCCGACAGGGGGCCTTGCCTACGAGCAGTACTTC
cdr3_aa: CASNPTGGLAYEQYF

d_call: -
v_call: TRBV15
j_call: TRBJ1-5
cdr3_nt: TGTGCCACCAGCAGGCTCGGGGTTTTGGGCAATCAGCCCCAGCATTTT
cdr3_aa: CATSRLGVLGNQPQHF

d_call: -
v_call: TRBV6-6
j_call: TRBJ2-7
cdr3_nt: TGTGCCAGCAGTTCCACATATTACGAGCAGTACTTC
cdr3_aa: CASSSTYYEQYF

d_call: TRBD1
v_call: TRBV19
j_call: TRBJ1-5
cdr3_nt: TGTGCCAGTAGTCCCTGGACAGGGACGACCAATCAGCCCCAGCATTTT
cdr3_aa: CASSPWTGTTNQPQHF

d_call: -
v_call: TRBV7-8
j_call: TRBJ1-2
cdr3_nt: TGTGCCAGCAGCTTACAGGGGCAGGGCAGAGGCTACACCTTC
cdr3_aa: CASSLQGQGRGYTF

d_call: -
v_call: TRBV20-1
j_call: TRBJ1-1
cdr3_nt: TGCAGTGCAGGACAGCTTGAAGCTTTCTTT
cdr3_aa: CSAGQLEAFF

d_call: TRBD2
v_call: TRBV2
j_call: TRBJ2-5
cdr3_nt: TGTGCCAGCAGTGAAGGTCCAGGGCCTAGCGGGGGGACCCGAGAGACCCAGTACTTC
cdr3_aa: CASSEGPGPSGGTRETQYF

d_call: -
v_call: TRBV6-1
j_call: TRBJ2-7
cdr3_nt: TGTGCCAGTACAGGGTTTCACGAGCAGTACTTC
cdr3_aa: CASTGFHEQYF

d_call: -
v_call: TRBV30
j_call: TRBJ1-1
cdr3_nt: TGTGCCTGGAGAGGACAGAAGAACACTGAAGCTTTCTTT
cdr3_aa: CAWRGQKNTEAFF

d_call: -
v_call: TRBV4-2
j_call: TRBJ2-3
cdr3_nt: TGTGCCAGCAGCCAAGAGGGGCGGGACACAGATACGCAGTATTTT
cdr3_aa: CASSQEGRDTDTQYF

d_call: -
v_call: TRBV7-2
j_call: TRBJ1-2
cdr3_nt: TGTGCCAGCAGGCGCGCAGGGTCGAACTATGGCTACACCTTC
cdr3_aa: CASRRAGSNYGYTF

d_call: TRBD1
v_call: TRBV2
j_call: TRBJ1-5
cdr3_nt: TGTGCCAGCAGGGCGACAGGGGGCAATCAGCCCCAGCATTTT
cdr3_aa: CASRATGGNQPQHF

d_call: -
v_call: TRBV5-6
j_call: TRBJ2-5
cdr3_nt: TGTGCCAGCAGCTTCGCGGGGACCCAGTACTTC
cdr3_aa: CASSFAGTQYF

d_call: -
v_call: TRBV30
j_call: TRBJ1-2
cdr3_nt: TGTGCCTGTAACAGTAACTATGGCTACACCTTC
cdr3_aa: CACNSNYGYTF

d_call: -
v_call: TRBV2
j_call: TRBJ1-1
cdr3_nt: TGTGCCAGCAGTGATCTCCCTGAAGCTTTCTTT
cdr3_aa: CASSDLPEAFF

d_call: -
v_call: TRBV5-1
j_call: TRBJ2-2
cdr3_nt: TGCGCCAGCAGCCCCGGACAGAAGAACACCGGGGAGCTGTTTTTT
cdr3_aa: CASSPGQKNTGELFF

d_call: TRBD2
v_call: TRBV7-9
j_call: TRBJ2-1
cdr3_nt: TGTGCCAGCGCCGGGACTAGCGAATACAATGAGCAGTTCTTC
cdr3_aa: CASAGTSEYNEQFF

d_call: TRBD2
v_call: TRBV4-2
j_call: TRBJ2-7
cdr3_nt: TGTGCCAGCAGCCAAGGTATAGCGGGGCCATCCTACGAGCAGTACTTC
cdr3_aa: CASSQGIAGPSYEQYF

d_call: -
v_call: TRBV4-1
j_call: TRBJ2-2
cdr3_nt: TGCGCCAGCAGCCAATACGCGTACAGCCCAGCCGGGGAGCTGTTTTTT
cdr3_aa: CASSQYAYSPAGELFF

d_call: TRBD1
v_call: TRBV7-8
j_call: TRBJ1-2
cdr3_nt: TGTGCCAGCAGCAATGGGCGAAGGGACAGGGGATCCTATGGCTACACCTTC
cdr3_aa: CASSNGRRDRGSYGYTF

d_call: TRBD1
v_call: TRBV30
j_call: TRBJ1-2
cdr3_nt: TGTGCCTGGAGTGTACGGGCAGGGGGGAGGTACACCTTC
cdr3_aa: CAWSVRAGGRYTF

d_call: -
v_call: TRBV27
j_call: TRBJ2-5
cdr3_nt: TGTGCCAGCAGTTTATATTCCCCGGGAAGGAGAGAGACCCAGTACTTC
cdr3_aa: CASSLYSPGRRETQYF

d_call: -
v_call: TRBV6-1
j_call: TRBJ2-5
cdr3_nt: TGTGCCAGCAGCCGAGACAGGCAAGAGACCCAGTACTTC
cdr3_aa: CASSRDRQETQYF

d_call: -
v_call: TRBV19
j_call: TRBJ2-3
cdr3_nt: TGTGCCAGTTCCCTGGGGATAGCGGCAGATACGCAGTATTTT
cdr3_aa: CASSLGIAADTQYF

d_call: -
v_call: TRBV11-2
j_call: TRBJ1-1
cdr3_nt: TGTGCCAGCAGCTTAAACACGCGGACTGAAGCTTTCTTT
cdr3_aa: CASSLNTRTEAFF

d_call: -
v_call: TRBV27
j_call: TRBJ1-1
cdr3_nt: TGTGCCAGCAGTTTATCGGGCACATTTAAAACTGAAGCTTTCTTT
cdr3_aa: CASSLSGTFKTEAFF

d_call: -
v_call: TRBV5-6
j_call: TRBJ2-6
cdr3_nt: TGTGCCAGCACCCTTGGGGAGACCCGACACTCTGGGGCCAACGTCCTGACTTTC
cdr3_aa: CASTLGETRHSGANVLTF

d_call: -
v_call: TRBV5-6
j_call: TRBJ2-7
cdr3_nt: TGTGCCAGCAGCTTCAGGGGTTCCTACGAGCAGTACTTC
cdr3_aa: CASSFRGSYEQYF

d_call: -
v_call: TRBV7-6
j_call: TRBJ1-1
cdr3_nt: TGTGCCAGCACCCTTCTAGCGGGACGGCAACCAAACATGAACACTGAAGCTTTCTTT
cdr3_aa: CASTLLAGRQPNMNTEAFF